The 27 T cell receptor beta chains listed next were all sequenced from one sample in a study of PD-L1 blockade in urothelial cancer (dated by TCRdb to between 2016 and 2019). The library was prepared using the immunoSEQ multiplex PCR assay. TCRdb's version of the immuneACCESS table is confined to in-frame rearrangements and falls short of the full clone set. An unresolved V gene accounts for under half of the shortfall where checked; the remainder is of unknown origin. Counted in this sample were about 51,000 clones; approximately 86% of them appeared once. Under 20% of the sample is in the top ten clones. This specimen consisted of PBMCs, obtained around atezolizumab (anti-PD-L1) treatment. The source is a man aged 60-69 years with urothelial cancer.

This clone occurred once. The rearrangement uses TRBV7-2 and TRBJ2-7; 8 bases fit TRBD2. CDR3 size: 13 residues. The germline V gene encodes CDR1 SGHTA and CDR2 FQGNSA. V lost 5 bases and J lost 7; bases outside the gene matches: 7. The CDR3 bases are TGTGCCAGCAGCCTTCGCCCTAGCGGGGAGCAGTACTTC. Amino acid sequence: CASSLRPSGEQYF.

V gene TRBV11-3 combines with J gene TRBJ2-7; 7 bases are a match to TRBD1. The CDR3 spans 19 residues. Trimming removed 1 base from V and 2 bases from J; junction bases left unmatched: 17. Germline CDR1 is SGHNT and CDR2 is YENEEA. The DNA for the CDR3 is TGTGCCAGCAGCTTAGTCGAGGAGGTCCCGGGACAGCCCCCCTACGAGCAGTACTTC. Translated, it gives CASSLVEEVPGQPPYEQYF.

The chain carries TRBV19 and TRBJ2-2, with 7 positions matching TRBD2. V gave up 5 bases and J gave up 3 bases; unmatched junction bases: 15. This CDR3 region has 18 residues. Germline V CDR1 and CDR2: LNHDA, SQIVND (reference sequence). CDR3 coding DNA: TGTGCCAGTAGTTCGGGGCCCGGGCATGCGGGGGACACCGGGGAGCTGTTTTTT. Amino acid sequence: CASSSGPGHAGDTGELFF.

The J gene is TRBJ1-1, the V gene TRBV7-8; unclear D gene. Germline CDR1 and CDR2: SGHVS and FQNEAQ. CDR3 length: 13 amino acids. V lost 4 bases and J lost 11, with 17 bases in between. The CDR3 sequence: CASSSYVSSGAFF. In DNA form, the CDR3 reads TGTGCCAGCAGCTCGTACGTGAGCTCCGGGGCTTTCTTT.

The chain uses TRBV7-8 and TRBJ2-7; possibly TRBD1 for D (6 bases). This CDR3 is built from 18 residues. In germline, CDR1 is SGHVS, CDR2 FQNEAQ. V was shortened by 3 bases and J by 5 bases, with 26 bases between the two germline ends. The CDR3 loop is CASSFGRSGTRSIHEQYF. DNA of the CDR3: TGTGCCAGCAGCTTTGGTCGATCCGGGACACGTAGCATCCACGAGCAGTACTTC.

A remark on this clone: One junction end does not reproduce the germline sequence, and a read error may be involved. The rearrangement joins TRBV4-2 to TRBJ2-3; 10 nucleotides agree with TRBD2. This CDR3 is 13 amino acids long. Germline CDR1 and CDR2: LGHNA and YNFKEQ. CDR3 bases: TGTGCCAGCAGCCAAGATGGGCTAGCGGGAGCATTCTTT. This gives the protein CASSQDGLAGAFF.

This clone was observed a handful of times. Germline and junction disagree at one end, which may indicate a read error. This chain connects TRBV7-3 to TRBJ2-2; D gene unclear. The V gene's germline CDR1 is SGHTA and CDR2 FQGTGA. CDR3 size: 16 residues. The CDR3 loop reads CASSLTGVANTGELFF. The CDR3 nucleotides read TGTGCCAGCAGCCTAACGGGCGTTGCGAACACCGGGGAGCTGTTTTTT.

This clone was counted between two and nine times. The chain is built from TRBV10-3 and TRBJ1-2, with TRBD1 matching over 8 bases. Trimming at V came to 0 bases and at J to 2 bases, leaving 2 bases not matched to a gene. This CDR3 is 15 amino acids long. CDR1 ENHRY and CDR2 SYGVKD come from the germline V gene. CDR3 DNA: TGTGCCATCAGTGAGTCGCGGACAGGGAACTATGGCTACACCTTC. This sequence encodes CAISESRTGNYGYTF.

The rearrangement uses TRBV27 and TRBJ2-3, with D possibly being TRBD2 (6 bases). V lost 2 bases and J 8 bases, leaving 11 bases between the germline ends. The germline V gene encodes CDR1 MNHEY and CDR2 SMNVEV (reference sequence). CDR3 length: 13 amino acids. This CDR3 reads CASSLELGGTQYF. The CDR3 DNA reads TGTGCCAGCAGTTTAGAACTGGGGGGTACGCAGTATTTT.

The chain uses TRBV11-2 and TRBJ2-3, with TRBD1 identical over 7 bases. The CDR3 runs to 16 residues. The V segment lost 5 bases and the J segment 3 bases; nucleotides outside the gene matches: 11. CDR1 and CDR2 (germline): SGHAT, FQNNGV. This CDR3 reads CASSPRSGTVTDTQYF. The CDR3 nucleotides read TGTGCCAGCAGCCCCCGCTCCGGGACAGTTACAGATACGCAGTATTTT. The variable domain in full, completed from reference TRBV11-2 and TRBJ2-3, reads EAGVAQSPRYKIIEKRQSVAFWCNPISGHATLYWYQQILGQGPKLLIQFQNNGVVDDSQLPKDRFSAERLKGVDSTLKIQPAKLEDSAVYLCASSPRSGTVTDTQYFGPGTRLTVL.

The V call is TRBV2, the J call TRBJ1-5; no definite D call. V gave up 8 bases and J gave up 9 bases, with 17 bases separating them. Germline CDR1 and CDR2: SNHLY and FYNNEI. The length of the CDR3 is 13 residues. CDR3 in DNA: TGTGCCAGCTCCCTCGCGCAGGCCCGGCCCCAGCATTTT. Protein product: CASSLAQARPQHF. The variable domain in full, with the rest retrieved from reference TRBV2 and TRBJ1-5, is EPEVTQTPSHQVTQMGQEVILRCVPISNHLYFYWYRQILGQKVEFLVSFYNNEISEKSEIFDDQFSVERPDGSNFTLKIRSTKLEDSAMYFCASSLAQARPQHFGDGTRLSIL.

The sample holds one count of this clone. The chain carries TRBV29-1 and TRBJ2-3; 9 bases map to TRBD2. Unmatched junction bases numbered 8, after V lost 2 bases and J lost 2 bases. Germline CDR1 is SQVTM and CDR2 is ANQGSEA. CDR3 size: 16 residues. CDR3 sequence reads: CSVELVLAGLTDTQYF. CDR3 nucleotides: TGCAGCGTTGAATTGGTCCTAGCGGGACTCACAGATACGCAGTATTTT.

The V gene is TRBV5-6, the J gene TRBJ2-3; 8 bases are shared with TRBD1. Germline CDR1 is SGHDT and CDR2 is YYEEEE. V lost 0 bases and J lost 4; bases outside the gene matches: 7. The CDR3 consists of 16 residues. CDR3 sequence: CASSLGAQGASDTQYF. The CDR3 nucleotides are TGTGCCAGCAGCTTGGGAGCCCAGGGGGCATCAGATACGCAGTATTTT.

The rearrangement joins TRBV4-2 to TRBJ2-1, with 13 bases identical to TRBD2. CDR1 and CDR2 (germline): LGHNA, YNFKEQ. CDR3 length: 18 residues. After removal of 3 bases from V and 9 bases from J, the junction contained 14 bases not matched to a gene. The CDR3 spells CASSQPLRGLAGTGEQFF. Here the CDR3 DNA reads TGTGCCAGCAGCCAGCCCCTCCGGGGACTAGCGGGAACGGGTGAGCAGTTCTTC.

The genes are TRBV5-6 and TRBJ2-3; D may be TRBD1 (5 bases). The CDR3 has 15 amino acids. V shed 1 base and J shed 4 bases, with 13 bases lying between them. In germline, CDR1 is SGHDT, CDR2 YYEEEE. The CDR3 region has the DNA TGTGCCAGCAGCTTGATTCGGAAGGGGCCAGATACGCAGTATTTT. This sequence encodes CASSLIRKGPDTQYF.

The chain recombines TRBV12-5 with TRBJ2-1, with TRBD2 matching over 7 bases. The CDR3 spans 20 residues. J lost 1 base, V lost 7 bases, and 22 bases had no gene match. Germline V gives CDR1 LGHNT, CDR2 FRNRAP. The CDR3 bases are TGTGCTAGTGCCTTAGGTCCTCCACGGGGGGACTTTATTTCCTACAATGAGCAGTTCTTC. This translates into CASALGPPRGDFISYNEQFF.

V gene TRBV5-1 combines with J gene TRBJ2-2; D unclear. This CDR3 is 11 amino acids long. With 7 bases removed from V and 8 bases from J, the gap between germline ends came to 9 bases. Germline CDR1 and CDR2: SGHRS and YFSETQ. CDR3 in DNA: TGCGCCAGCGGTCTTGCGGGGGAGCTGTTTTTT. Translated: CASGLAGELFF.

The chain is built from TRBV4-2 and TRBJ1-5; TRBD1 aligns across 9 bases. The V gene end was trimmed by 0 bases and the J gene end by 7 bases; junction bases not matched to a gene: 4. The CDR3 sequence is 15 residues long. Germline V CDR1 and CDR2: LGHNA, YNFKEQ. The CDR3 region is CASSQERTGEQPQHF. The CDR3 DNA reads as TGTGCCAGCAGCCAAGAGCGGACAGGGGAACAGCCCCAGCATTTT.

This rearrangement joins TRBV5-1 to TRBJ2-1; 8 bases agree with TRBD2. CDR3 length: 16 residues. V was clipped by 3 bases and J by 3 bases; unmatched bases: 8. Germline lookup yields CDR1 SGHRS and CDR2 YFSETQ. CDR3 coding DNA: TGCGCCAGCAGCTCGAGAGCGGGAGCGGTCTACAATGAGCAGTTCTTC. Its protein is CASSSRAGAVYNEQFF.

This chain links TRBV5-6 with TRBJ2-3; 11 positions match TRBD2. CDR3 length: 17 residues. V was clipped by 0 bases and J by 6 bases; unmatched bases: 9. Germline V gene sequence: CDR1 SGHDT, CDR2 YYEEEE. CDR3 loop: CASSLDGTSGPFDTQYF. DNA for the CDR3: TGTGCCAGCAGCTTGGACGGGACTAGCGGACCGTTTGATACGCAGTATTTT.

J is TRBJ1-1 and V is TRBV14; 7 nucleotides match TRBD1. The ends lost 1 base at V and 4 bases at J; junction bases unmatched: 6. CDR1 is SGHDN, CDR2 FVKESK, per germline. The CDR3 extends over 15 amino acids. DNA for the CDR3: TGTGCCAGCAGCCAAGCTCAGGGGGGTGGCACTGAAGCTTTCTTT. Its translation is CASSQAQGGGTEAFF.

The J gene is TRBJ2-7, the V gene TRBV6-1, with 8 bases fitting TRBD1. Trimming took 4 bases from V and 1 from J; bases not matched to a gene: 12. The CDR3 is 17 amino acids. Germline CDR1 is MNHNS and CDR2 is SASEGT. CDR3 sequence (DNA): TGTGCCAGCAGTGCTTCAGGGGGCCAAGGTGATTCCTACGAGCAGTACTTC. Translation gives CASSASGGQGDSYEQYF.

This chain connects TRBV30 to TRBJ1-5; no clear D. The CDR3 spans 12 residues. Germline CDR1 and CDR2: GTSNPN and SVGIG (reference sequence). Trimming left V 5 bases short and J 9 bases short, with 14 bases between. The CDR3 protein is CAWADHRGPQHF. DNA for the CDR3: TGTGCCTGGGCCGACCACCGAGGGCCCCAGCATTTT.

About this clone: Distinct nucleotide sequences in the sample also encode this CDR3. The V call is TRBV10-3, the J call TRBJ1-1; 8 nucleotides agree with TRBD1. The CDR3 is 14 residues long. The germline V gene encodes CDR1 ENHRY and CDR2 SYGVKD. With V trimmed by 6 bases and J by 1 base, 4 bases remained unmatched. The CDR3 reads CAISRDRGNTEAFF. Here the CDR3 DNA reads TGTGCCATCAGCAGAGACAGGGGGAACACTGAAGCTTTCTTT.

The chain has TRBV5-6 and TRBJ2-3; 7 nucleotides align to TRBD2. Germline loops: CDR1 SGHDT, CDR2 YYEEEE. CDR3 size: 14 residues. Trimming at V came to 6 bases and at J to 0 bases, leaving 4 bases not matched to a gene. The CDR3 loop is CASNAGVSTDTQYF. CDR3 DNA: TGTGCCAGCAATGCGGGGGTGAGCACAGATACGCAGTATTTT.

This clone was recorded at least ten times. The rearrangement links TRBV9 to TRBJ1-1, with 10 bases identical to TRBD1. CDR1 and CDR2 (germline): SGDLS, YYNGEE. There are 14 residues in the CDR3. V was clipped by 5 bases and J by 5 bases; unmatched bases: 6. The CDR3 here is CASSRQGAQTEAFF. The CDR3 bases are TGTGCCAGCAGTCGACAGGGGGCTCAAACTGAAGCTTTCTTT.

This rearrangement joins TRBV6-1 to TRBJ1-6; no definite D call. The CDR3 totals 13 residues. The germline V gene encodes CDR1 MNHNS and CDR2 SASEGT. Trimming cost V 4 bases and J 9 bases, with 10 bases left between them. CDR3: CASSGIRSSPLHF. CDR3 coding DNA: TGTGCCAGCAGTGGAATCCGTAGTTCACCCCTCCACTTT.